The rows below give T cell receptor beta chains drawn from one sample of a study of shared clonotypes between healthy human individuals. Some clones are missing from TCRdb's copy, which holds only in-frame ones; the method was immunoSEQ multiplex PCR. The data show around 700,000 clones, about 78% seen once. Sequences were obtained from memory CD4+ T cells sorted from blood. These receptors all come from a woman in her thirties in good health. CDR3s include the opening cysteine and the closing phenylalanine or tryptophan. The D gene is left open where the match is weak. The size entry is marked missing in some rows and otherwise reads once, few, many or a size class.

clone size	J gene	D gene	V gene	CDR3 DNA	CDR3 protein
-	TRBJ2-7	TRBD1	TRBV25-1	TGTGCCAGCAGTGAAGATAATTTACCGGGACAGATCTACGAGCAGTACTTC	CASSEDNLPGQIYEQYF
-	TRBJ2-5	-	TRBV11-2	TGTGCCAGCAGACAGGGTATTTTGGAGACCCAGTACTTC	CASRQGILETQYF
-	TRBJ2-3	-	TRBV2	TGTGCCAGCAGTGAAGCGCGTGCTACTAGCACAGATACGCAGTATTTT	CASSEARATSTDTQYF
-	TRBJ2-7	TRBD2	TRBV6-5	TGTGCCAGCAGTCACGGGACTAGCGGGAGTCGCGAGCAGTACTTC	CASSHGTSGSREQYF
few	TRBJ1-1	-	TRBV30	TGTGCCTGGACTGGGACGGCGAACACTGAAGCTTTCTTT	CAWTGTANTEAFF
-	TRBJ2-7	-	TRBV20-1	TGCAGTGCTAGTGAATCCTACGAGCAGTACTTC	CSASESYEQYF
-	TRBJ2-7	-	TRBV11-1	TGTGCCAGCAGCTTATTCGGACGCCCCCCTTCCGAGCAGTACTTC	CASSLFGRPPSEQYF
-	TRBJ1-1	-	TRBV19	TGTGCCAGTAGTGACGGTGGGGGGTATTTTGCTTTCTTT	CASSDGGGYFAFF
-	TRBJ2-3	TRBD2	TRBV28	TGTGCCAGCAGTTTGACTAGCGGGTATCCAGATACGCAGTATTTT	CASSLTSGYPDTQYF
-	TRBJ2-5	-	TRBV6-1	TGTGCCAGCAGGGCAAAGAGGGAGACCCAGTACTTC	CASRAKRETQYF
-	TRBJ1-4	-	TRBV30	TGTGCCTGGAGTGTGACTGGGAGGGGTGAAAAACTGTTTTTT	CAWSVTGRGEKLFF
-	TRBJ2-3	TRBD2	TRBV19	TGTGCCAGTAGTTCTAGCGGGAGTCGCGCAGATACGCAGTATTTT	CASSSSGSRADTQYF
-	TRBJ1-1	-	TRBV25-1	TGTGCCAGCAAGCGAGACACTGAAGCTTTCTTT	CASKRDTEAFF
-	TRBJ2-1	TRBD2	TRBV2	TGTGCCAGCAGTCCACGGGAGGGCCGTTACAATGAGCAGTTCTTC	CASSPREGRYNEQFF
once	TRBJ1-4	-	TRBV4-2	TGTGCCAGCAGCCAAGATCAGGCAGCTGATAATGAAAAACTGTTTTTT	CASSQDQAADNEKLFF
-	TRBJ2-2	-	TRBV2	TGTGCCAGGACGGGGCGCGGGAACACCGGGGAGCTGTTTTTT	CARTGRGNTGELFF
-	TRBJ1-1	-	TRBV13	TGTGCCAGCAGAAAGGCAGGGGTGAACACTGAAGCTTTCTTT	CASRKAGVNTEAFF
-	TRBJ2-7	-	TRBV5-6	TGTGCCAGCAGCTTTGCAGGGTCGGACGAGCAGTACTTC	CASSFAGSDEQYF
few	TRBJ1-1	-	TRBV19	TGTGCCAGTAGTAATCAGGGGTCGAGGAACACTGAAGCTTTCTTT	CASSNQGSRNTEAFF
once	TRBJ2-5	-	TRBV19	TGTGCCAGTAGTATAGAATCCGGGACCGTTAACCAGCAGTACTTC	CASSIESGTVNQQYF
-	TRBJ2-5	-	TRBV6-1	TGTGCCAGCAGGTTCACCCTAAATAGAGAAGAGACCCAGTACTTC	CASRFTLNREETQYF
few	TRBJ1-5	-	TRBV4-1	TGCGCCAGCAGCCACCAAGTTTATAGCAATCAGCCCCAGCATTTT	CASSHQVYSNQPQHF
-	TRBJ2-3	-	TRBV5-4	TGTGCCAGCAGCTGGATGAATACGCAGTATTTT	CASSWMNTQYF
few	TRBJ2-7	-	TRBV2	TGTGCCAGCAGTCGCCTAATTAGCTCCTACGAGCAGTACTTC	CASSRLISSYEQYF
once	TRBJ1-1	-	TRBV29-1	TGCAGCGTTGAAGGGGAAGGGAACACTGAAGCTTTCTTT	CSVEGEGNTEAFF
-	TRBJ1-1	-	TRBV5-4	TGTGCCAGCAGCCCCTCTGGGACTGAAGCTTTCTTT	CASSPSGTEAFF
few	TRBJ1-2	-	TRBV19	TGTGCCAGTAGTATAACGGCCTCTGGCTACACCTTC	CASSITASGYTF
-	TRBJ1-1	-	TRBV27	TGTGCCAGCAGTTTGCGGGGGGTCCGCACTGAAGCTTTCTTT	CASSLRGVRTEAFF
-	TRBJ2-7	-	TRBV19	TGTGCCAGTAGTGCCTCCGCTGACGAGCAGTACTTC	CASSASADEQYF
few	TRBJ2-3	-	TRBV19	TGTGCCAGTAGTATTGGGCCGGGAGTAGGCACAGATACGCAGTATTTT	CASSIGPGVGTDTQYF
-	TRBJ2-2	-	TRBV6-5	TGTGCCAGCAGGCAACAGCAGAGCACCGGGGAGCTGTTTTTT	CASRQQQSTGELFF
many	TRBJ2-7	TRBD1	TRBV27	TGTGCCAGCAGTCCGCGGACAGGCTTTCCCTCATTC	CASSPRTGFPSF
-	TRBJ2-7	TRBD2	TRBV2	TGTGCCAGCAGTGGATCCGGCGGGAGTTTCGACGAGCAGTACTTC	CASSGSGGSFDEQYF
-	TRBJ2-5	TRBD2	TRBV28	TGTGCCAGCAGCCCAATGGGCGGGAGAGGGGAGACCCAGTACTTC	CASSPMGGRGETQYF
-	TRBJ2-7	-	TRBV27	TGTGCCAGCAGTTTATCTCCCGCCAGAGCCTACGAGCAGTACTTC	CASSLSPARAYEQYF
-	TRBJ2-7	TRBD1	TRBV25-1	TGTGCCAGCAGTGAACCCAAGGACCCTGGACAGGGACTCTACGAGCAGTACTTC	CASSEPKDPGQGLYEQYF
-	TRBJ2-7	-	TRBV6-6	TGTGCCAGCAGTAAAAACCAGGGGAGTGACGAGCAGTACTTC	CASSKNQGSDEQYF
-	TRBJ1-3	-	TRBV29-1	TGCAGCGTTGAAATTTCGGGCACCATATATTTT	CSVEISGTIYF
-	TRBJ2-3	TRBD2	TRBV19	TGTGCCAGTAGCGGACTAGCGGGAGAGGGCACAGATACGCAGTATTTT	CASSGLAGEGTDTQYF
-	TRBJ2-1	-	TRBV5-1	TGCGCCAGCAGCTTCAGTTCTAGCTCCTACAATGAGCAGTTCTTC	CASSFSSSSYNEQFF
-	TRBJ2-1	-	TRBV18	TGTGCCAGCTCACCACCGAATGGGGAAATGGGTGAGCAGTTCTTC	CASSPPNGEMGEQFF
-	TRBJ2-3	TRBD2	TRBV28	TGTGCCAGCAGGGGGACTAGCGCACGCACAGATACGCAGTATTTT	CASRGTSARTDTQYF
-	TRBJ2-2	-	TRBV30	TGTGCCTGGAGGTCAGCCATCGGGGAGCTGTTTTTT	CAWRSAIGELFF
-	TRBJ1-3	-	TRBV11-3	TGTGCCAGCAGCTTAGGTTTCGGGCCGACTGGAAACACCATATATTTT	CASSLGFGPTGNTIYF
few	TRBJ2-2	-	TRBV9	TGTGCCAGCAGCGTAGGAACCGGGGAGCTGTTTTTT	CASSVGTGELFF
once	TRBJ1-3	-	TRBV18	TGTGCCAGCTCACCGGGGAATACTGGAAACACCATATATTTT	CASSPGNTGNTIYF
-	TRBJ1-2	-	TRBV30	TGTGCCGGAAGTGGTGGAACTGAGAACGGCTACACCTTC	CAGSGGTENGYTF
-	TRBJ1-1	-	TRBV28	TGTGCCAGCAGTTTCAGCTCAGGGAACACTGAAGCTTTCTTT	CASSFSSGNTEAFF
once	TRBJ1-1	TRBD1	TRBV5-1	TGCGCCAGCTTGGGACAGGGGGCGGGGAACACTGAAGCTTTCTTT	CASLGQGAGNTEAFF
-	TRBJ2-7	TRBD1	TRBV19	TGTGCCAGTAGTATTCAACCGGGACAGTCTTACGAGCAGTACTTC	CASSIQPGQSYEQYF
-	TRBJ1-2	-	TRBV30	TGTGCCTGGAGTGTACTTAGTTTTGGCTACACCTTC	CAWSVLSFGYTF
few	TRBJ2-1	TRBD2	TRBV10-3	TGTGCCACCAAGGGCCTAGCGGACTACAATGAGCAGTTCTTC	CATKGLADYNEQFF
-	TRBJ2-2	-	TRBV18	TGTGCCAGCTCACCACCGGGGGACCTTACCGGGGAGCTGTTTTTT	CASSPPGDLTGELFF
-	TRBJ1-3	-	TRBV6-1	TGTGCCAGCAGTGACGGGGGAGCTGGAAACACCATATATTTT	CASSDGGAGNTIYF
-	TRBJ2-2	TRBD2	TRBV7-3	TGTGCCAGCAGCTCTACTAGCGGGAGGGTCGGGGAGCTGTTTTTT	CASSSTSGRVGELFF
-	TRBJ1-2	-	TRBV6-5	TGTGCCAGCAGTTACGGTATTCCGGGGGTGGGCTATGGCTACACCTTC	CASSYGIPGVGYGYTF
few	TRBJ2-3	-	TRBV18	TGTGCCAGCTCACCATCGGCATATACGCAGTATTTT	CASSPSAYTQYF
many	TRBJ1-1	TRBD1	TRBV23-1	TGCGCCAGCAGTCAATCGCTCCAGGGGGACACTGAAGCTTTCTTT	CASSQSLQGDTEAFF
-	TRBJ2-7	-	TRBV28	TGTGCCAGCAGCCCCCCGGACCACCTGAACGAGCAGTACTTC	CASSPPDHLNEQYF
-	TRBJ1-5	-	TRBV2	TGTGCCAGCAGTGAAGGGGTGAAGGGCCGGCAGCCCCAGCATTTT	CASSEGVKGRQPQHF